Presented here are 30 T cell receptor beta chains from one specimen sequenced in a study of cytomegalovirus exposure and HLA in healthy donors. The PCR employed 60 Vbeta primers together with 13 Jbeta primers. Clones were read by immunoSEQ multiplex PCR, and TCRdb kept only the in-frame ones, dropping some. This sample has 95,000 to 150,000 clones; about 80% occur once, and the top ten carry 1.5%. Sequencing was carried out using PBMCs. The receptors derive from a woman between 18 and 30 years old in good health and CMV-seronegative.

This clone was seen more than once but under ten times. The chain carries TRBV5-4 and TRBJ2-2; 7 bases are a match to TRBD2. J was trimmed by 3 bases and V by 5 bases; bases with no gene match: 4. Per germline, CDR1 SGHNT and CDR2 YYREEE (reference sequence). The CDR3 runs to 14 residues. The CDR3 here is CASRVGRDTGELFF. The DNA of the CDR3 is TGTGCCAGCAGAGTAGGGAGGGACACCGGGGAGCTGTTTTTT.

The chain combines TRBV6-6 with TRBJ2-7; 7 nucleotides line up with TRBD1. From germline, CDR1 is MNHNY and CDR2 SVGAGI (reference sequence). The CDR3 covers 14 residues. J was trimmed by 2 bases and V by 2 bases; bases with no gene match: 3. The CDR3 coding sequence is TGTGCCAGCAGTTACGACAGGGCCACCTACGAGCAGTACTTC. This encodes CASSYDRATYEQYF.

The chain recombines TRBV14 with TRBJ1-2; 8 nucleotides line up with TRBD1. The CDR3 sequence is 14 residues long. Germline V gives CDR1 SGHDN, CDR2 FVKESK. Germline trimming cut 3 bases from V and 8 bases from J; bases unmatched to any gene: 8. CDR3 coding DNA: TGTGCCAGCAGCCAGATGGACAGGGAAGGCGGCTACACCTTC. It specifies CASSQMDREGGYTF. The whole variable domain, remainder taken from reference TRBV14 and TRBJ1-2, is EAGVTQFPSHSVIEKGQTVTLRCDPISGHDNLYWYRRVMGKEIKFLLHFVKESKQDESGMPNNRFLAERTGGTYSTLKVQPAELEDSGVYFCASSQMDREGGYTFGSGTRLTVV.

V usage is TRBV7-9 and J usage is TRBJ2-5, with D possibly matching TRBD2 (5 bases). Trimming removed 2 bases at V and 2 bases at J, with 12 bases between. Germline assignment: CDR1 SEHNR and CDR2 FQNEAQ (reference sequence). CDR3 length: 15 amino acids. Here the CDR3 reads CASSLMLAPQETQYF. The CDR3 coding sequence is TGTGCCAGCAGCTTAATGCTAGCCCCACAAGAGACCCAGTACTTC.

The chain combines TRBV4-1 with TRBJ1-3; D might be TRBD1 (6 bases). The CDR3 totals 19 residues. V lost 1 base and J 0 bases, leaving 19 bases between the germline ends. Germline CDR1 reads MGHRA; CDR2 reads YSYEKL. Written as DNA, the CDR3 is TGCGCCAGCAGCCAAGTTAGTTTTTTTCGGGACAACTCTGGAAACACCATATATTTT. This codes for CASSQVSFFRDNSGNTIYF.

For the CDR3, the DNA is TGTGCCAGCAGTGAAGCGGGGGGCTCCTACAATGAGCAGTTCTTC. Translated, it gives CASSEAGGSYNEQFF. V usage is TRBV6-1 and J usage is TRBJ2-1; D possibly corresponds to TRBD2 (6 bases). Trimming pared 0 bases from V and 0 bases from J, leaving 6 bases between. Germline V CDR1 and CDR2: MNHNS, SASEGT. This CDR3 comprises 15 residues.

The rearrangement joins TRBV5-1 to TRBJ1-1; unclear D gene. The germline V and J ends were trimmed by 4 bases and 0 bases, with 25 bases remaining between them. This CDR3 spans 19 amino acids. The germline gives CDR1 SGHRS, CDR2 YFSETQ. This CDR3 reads CASSEPLNSTGLMNTEAFF. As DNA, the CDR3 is TGCGCCAGCAGCGAGCCCCTAAACAGTACTGGCCTTATGAACACTGAAGCTTTCTTT.

In DNA form, the CDR3 reads TGTGCCAGCAGTTACTTCGGACAGATTTCACCCCTCCACTTT. This gives the protein CASSYFGQISPLHF. The chain is built from TRBV6-5 and TRBJ1-6; the D gene is possibly TRBD1 (6 bases). Per germline, CDR1 MNHEY and CDR2 SVGAGI. V was clipped by 1 base and J by 9 bases, with 10 bases between them. The CDR3 has 14 residues.

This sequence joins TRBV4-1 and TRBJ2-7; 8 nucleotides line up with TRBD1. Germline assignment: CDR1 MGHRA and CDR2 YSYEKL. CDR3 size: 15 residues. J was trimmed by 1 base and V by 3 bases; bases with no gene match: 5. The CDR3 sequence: CASSQTTGESYEQYF. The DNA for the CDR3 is TGCGCCAGCAGCCAGACGACAGGGGAGTCCTACGAGCAGTACTTC.

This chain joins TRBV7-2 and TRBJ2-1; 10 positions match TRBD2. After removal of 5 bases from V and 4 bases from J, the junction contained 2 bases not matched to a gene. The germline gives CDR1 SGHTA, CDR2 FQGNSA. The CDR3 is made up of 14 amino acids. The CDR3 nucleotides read TGTGCCAGCAGCCCACTAGCGGGATACAATGAGCAGTTCTTC. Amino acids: CASSPLAGYNEQFF.

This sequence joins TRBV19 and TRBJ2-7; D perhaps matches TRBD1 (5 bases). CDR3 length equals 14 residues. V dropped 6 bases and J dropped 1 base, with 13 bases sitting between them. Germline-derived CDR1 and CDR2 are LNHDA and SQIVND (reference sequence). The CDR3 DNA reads TGTGCCAGTAGCCTCCTAGGGGCATCCTACGAGCAGTACTTC. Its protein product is CASSLLGASYEQYF.

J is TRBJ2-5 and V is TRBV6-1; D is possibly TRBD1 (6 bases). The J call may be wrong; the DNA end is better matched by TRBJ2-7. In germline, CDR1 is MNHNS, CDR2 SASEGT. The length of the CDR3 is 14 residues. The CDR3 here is CASRVQGRLYEQYF. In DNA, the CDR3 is TGTGCCAGCAGGGTACAGGGTAGACTATACGAGCAGTACTTC.

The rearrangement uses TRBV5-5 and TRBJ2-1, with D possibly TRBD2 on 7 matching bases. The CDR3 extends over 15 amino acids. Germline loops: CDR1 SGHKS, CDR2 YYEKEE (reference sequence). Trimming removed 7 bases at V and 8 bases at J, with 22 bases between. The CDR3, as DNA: TGTGCCAGCTACGTTCGGGGGGCGATTACGGATGAGCAGTTCTTC. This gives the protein CASYVRGAITDEQFF.

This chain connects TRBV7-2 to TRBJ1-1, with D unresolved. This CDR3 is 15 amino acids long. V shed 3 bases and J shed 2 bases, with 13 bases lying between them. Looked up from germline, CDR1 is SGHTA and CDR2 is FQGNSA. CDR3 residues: CASSFGRPGNTEAFF. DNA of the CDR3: TGTGCCAGCAGCTTCGGAAGGCCGGGAAACACTGAAGCTTTCTTT. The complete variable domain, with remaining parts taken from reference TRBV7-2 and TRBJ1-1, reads GAGVSQSPSNKVTEKGKDVELRCDPISGHTALYWYRQSLGQGLEFLIYFQGNSAPDKSGLPSDRFSAERTGGSVSTLTIQRTQQEDSAVYLCASSFGRPGNTEAFFGQGTRLTVV.

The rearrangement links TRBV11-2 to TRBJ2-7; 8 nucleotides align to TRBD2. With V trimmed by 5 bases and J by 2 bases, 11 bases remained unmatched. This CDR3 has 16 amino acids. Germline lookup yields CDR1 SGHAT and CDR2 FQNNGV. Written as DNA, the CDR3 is TGTGCCAGCAGCCCCCTCGGGCAGCGGGGGCCCTACGAGCAGTACTTC. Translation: CASSPLGQRGPYEQYF.

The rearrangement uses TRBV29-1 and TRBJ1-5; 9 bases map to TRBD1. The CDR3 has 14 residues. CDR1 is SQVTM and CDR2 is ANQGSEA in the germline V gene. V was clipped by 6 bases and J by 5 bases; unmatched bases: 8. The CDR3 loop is CSVLTGGRDQPQHF. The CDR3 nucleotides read TGCAGCGTCCTAACAGGGGGCCGGGATCAGCCCCAGCATTTT.

CDR3 coding DNA: TGCGCCAGCAGCACCACGACAGGTGCCAAAAACATTCAGTACTTC. It codes for CASSTTTGAKNIQYF. The chain joins TRBV5-1 to TRBJ2-4, with D possibly being TRBD1 (6 bases). The CDR3 spans 15 residues. Germline assignment: CDR1 SGHRS and CDR2 YFSETQ. The ends were cut back, 4 bases at V and 1 base at J, with 12 bases in the middle.

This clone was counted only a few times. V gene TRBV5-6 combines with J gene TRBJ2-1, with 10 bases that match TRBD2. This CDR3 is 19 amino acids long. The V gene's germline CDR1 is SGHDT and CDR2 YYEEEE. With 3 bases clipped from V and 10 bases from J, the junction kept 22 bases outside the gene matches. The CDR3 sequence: CASSSHSPLAGVYLTEQFF. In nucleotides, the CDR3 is TGTGCCAGCAGCTCTCACTCCCCTCTAGCGGGAGTCTACCTGACAGAGCAGTTCTTC.

DNA of the CDR3: TGCGCCAGCATAGAGGGGACAAATGAAAAACTGTTTTTT. Its protein product is CASIEGTNEKLFF. The chain recombines TRBV23-1 with TRBJ1-4; possibly TRBD1 for D (6 bases). TRBV23-1 belongs to the ORF category, with a function that is uncertain. The CDR3 is 13 residues long. Trimming shortened V by 7 bases and J by 5 bases, and 11 bases separated the two germline ends.

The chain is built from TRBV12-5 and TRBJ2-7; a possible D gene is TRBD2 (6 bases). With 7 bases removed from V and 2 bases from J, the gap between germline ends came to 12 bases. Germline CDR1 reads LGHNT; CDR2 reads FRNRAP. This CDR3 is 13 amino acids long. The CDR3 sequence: CASAFSGAYEQYF. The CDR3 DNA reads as TGTGCTAGTGCCTTTTCGGGGGCCTACGAGCAGTACTTC. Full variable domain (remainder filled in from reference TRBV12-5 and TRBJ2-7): DARVTQTPRHKVTEMGQEVTMRCQPILGHNTVFWYRQTMMQGLELLAYFRNRAPLDDSGMPKDRFSAEMPDATLATLKIQPSEPRDSAVYFCASAFSGAYEQYFGPGTRLTVT.

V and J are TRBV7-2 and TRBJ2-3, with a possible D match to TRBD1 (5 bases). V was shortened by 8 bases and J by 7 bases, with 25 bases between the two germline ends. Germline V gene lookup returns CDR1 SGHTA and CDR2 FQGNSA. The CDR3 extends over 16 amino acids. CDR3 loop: CASSSLGLVGSHTQYF. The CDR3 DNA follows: TGTGCCAGCTCCTCTCTGGGGCTAGTCGGTTCGCATACGCAGTATTTT.

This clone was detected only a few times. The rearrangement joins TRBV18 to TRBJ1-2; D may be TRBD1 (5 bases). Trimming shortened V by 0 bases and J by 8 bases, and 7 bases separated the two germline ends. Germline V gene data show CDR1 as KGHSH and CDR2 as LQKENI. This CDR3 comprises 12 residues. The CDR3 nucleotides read TGTGCCAGCTCACCACCCGGGGGAGGCTACACCTTC. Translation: CASSPPGGGYTF.

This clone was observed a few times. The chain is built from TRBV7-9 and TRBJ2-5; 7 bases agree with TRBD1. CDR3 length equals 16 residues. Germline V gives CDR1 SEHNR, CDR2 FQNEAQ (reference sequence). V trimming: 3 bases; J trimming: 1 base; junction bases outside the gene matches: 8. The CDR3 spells CASSFVLDRPQETQYF. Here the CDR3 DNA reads TGTGCCAGCAGCTTCGTTCTGGACAGGCCCCAAGAGACCCAGTACTTC.

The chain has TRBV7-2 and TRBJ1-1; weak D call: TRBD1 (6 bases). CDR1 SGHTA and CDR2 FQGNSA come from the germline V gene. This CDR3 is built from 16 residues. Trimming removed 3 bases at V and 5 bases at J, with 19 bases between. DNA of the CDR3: TGTGCCAGCAGCTTTTCACAGGGTGGCGAAAGGACTGAAGCTTTCTTT. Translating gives CASSFSQGGERTEAFF.

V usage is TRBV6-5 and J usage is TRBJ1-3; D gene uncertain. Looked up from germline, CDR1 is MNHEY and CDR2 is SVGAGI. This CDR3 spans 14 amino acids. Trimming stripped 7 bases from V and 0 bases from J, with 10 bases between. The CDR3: CASKEAYSGNTIYF. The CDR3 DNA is TGTGCCAGCAAAGAGGCCTACTCTGGAAACACCATATATTTT.

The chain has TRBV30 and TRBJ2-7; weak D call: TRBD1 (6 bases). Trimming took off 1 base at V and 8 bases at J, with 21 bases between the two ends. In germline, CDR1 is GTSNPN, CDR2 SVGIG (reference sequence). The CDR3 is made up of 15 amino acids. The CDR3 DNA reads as TGTGCCTGGAGTGACATGTACAGGGAGAAAGGGAAGCAGTACTTC. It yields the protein CAWSDMYREKGKQYF.

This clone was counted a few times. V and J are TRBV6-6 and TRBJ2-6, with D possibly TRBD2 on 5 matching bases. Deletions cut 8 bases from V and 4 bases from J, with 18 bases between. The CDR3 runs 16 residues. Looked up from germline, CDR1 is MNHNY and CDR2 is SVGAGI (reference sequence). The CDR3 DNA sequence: TGTGCCAGCGGCGGTGAGGGCAGACCCGGGGCCAACGTCCTGACTTTC. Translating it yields CASGGEGRPGANVLTF.

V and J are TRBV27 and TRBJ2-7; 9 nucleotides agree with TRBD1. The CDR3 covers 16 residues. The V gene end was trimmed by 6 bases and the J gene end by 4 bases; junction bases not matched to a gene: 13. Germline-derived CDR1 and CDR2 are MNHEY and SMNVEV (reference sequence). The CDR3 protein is CASRQITGTGWYEQYF. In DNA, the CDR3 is TGTGCCAGCAGACAAATCACCGGGACAGGGTGGTACGAGCAGTACTTC.

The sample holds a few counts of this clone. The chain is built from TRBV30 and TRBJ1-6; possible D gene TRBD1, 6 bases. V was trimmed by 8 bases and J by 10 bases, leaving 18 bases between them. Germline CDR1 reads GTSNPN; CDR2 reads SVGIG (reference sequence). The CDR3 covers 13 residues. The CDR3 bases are TGTGCCCGGGGCGGGGGGGGCATGTCACCCCTCCACTTT. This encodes CARGGGGMSPLHF.

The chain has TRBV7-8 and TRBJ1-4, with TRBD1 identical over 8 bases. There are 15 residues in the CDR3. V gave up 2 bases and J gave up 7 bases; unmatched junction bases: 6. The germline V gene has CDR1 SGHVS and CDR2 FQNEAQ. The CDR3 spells CASSLHTGGTEKLFF. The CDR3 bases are TGTGCCAGCAGCTTACATACAGGGGGAACTGAAAAACTGTTTTTT.